Each of the 20 T cell receptor beta chains below was sequenced from the same sample in a study of CD8 T cells in Susac syndrome. With random hexamers, roughly 0.45 to 1 ug RNA was reverse transcribed. Each CDR3 protein is one row after TCRdb ran MiXCR on the immunoSEQ multiplex PCR reads. The table has some 140,000 distinct CDR3 sequences, roughly 94% seen once; the top ten hold more than 0.15%. The sample taken for sequencing was CD8+ T cells from PBMCs. These receptors originate from a human donor with Susac syndrome.

The chain employs TRBV12-3 or TRBV12-4 and TRBJ2-1, with 7 bases lining up with TRBD2. This CDR3 comprises 14 residues. V was pared by 6 bases and J by 8 bases, with 10 bases of the junction left unmatched. Here the CDR3 reads CASSGDGRWDEQFF. The CDR3 region has the DNA TGTGCCAGCAGCGGAGACGGGAGGTGGGATGAGCAGTTCTTC.

J is TRBJ2-1 and V is TRBV12-3 or TRBV12-4; 7 bases are a match to TRBD2. CDR3 length: 16 amino acids. J gave up 5 bases and V 5 bases, and 12 bases lay outside the gene matches. For the CDR3, the DNA is TGTGCCAGCAGTCCCGGAAGTGCTAGCGGTCACAATGAGCAGTTCTTC. Amino acids: CASSPGSASGHNEQFF.

The genes are TRBV5-6 and TRBJ1-2, with 11 positions matching TRBD1. CDR1 SGHDT and CDR2 YYEEEE come from the germline V gene. With V trimmed by 3 bases and J by 8 bases, 6 bases remained unmatched. There are 14 residues in the CDR3. CDR3 sequence: CASSYGQGARGYTF. CDR3 in DNA: TGTGCCAGCAGCTACGGACAGGGGGCGCGAGGCTACACCTTC.

J is TRBJ2-5 and V is TRBV9; D possibly uses TRBD1 or TRBD2 (5 bases each). V was shortened by 2 bases and J by 5 bases, with 13 bases between the two germline ends. This CDR3 has 14 residues. From germline, CDR1 is SGDLS and CDR2 YYNGEE. CDR3 sequence: CASSVGTAAETQYF. The DNA of the CDR3 is TGTGCCAGCAGCGTGGGGACCGCCGCGGAGACCCAGTACTTC.

The V call is TRBV6-2 or TRBV6-3, the J call TRBJ2-5; tentatively, D is TRBD1 or TRBD2 (5 bases each). Trimming pared 6 bases from V and 3 bases from J, leaving 17 bases between. Germline loops: CDR1 MNHEY, CDR2 SVGEGT. This CDR3 region has 15 residues. CDR3 nucleotide sequence: TGTGCCAGCAGCCCCGACAGCGGAGGAGAAGAGACCCAGTACTTC. Protein product: CASSPDSGGEETQYF.

The chain carries TRBV7-9 and TRBJ2-2; 7 bases are shared with TRBD1. The ends lost 6 bases at V and 0 bases at J; junction bases unmatched: 10. CDR1 SEHNR and CDR2 FQNEAQ come from the germline V gene (reference sequence). This CDR3 has 17 amino acids. The CDR3 DNA follows: TGTGCCAGCAGTTTCACCGGACAGGCCGCGAACACCGGGGAGCTGTTTTTT. Amino acid sequence: CASSFTGQAANTGELFF.

This chain links TRBV5-1 with TRBJ2-2, with TRBD1 identical over 8 bases. This CDR3 region has 16 residues. CDR1 is SGHRS, CDR2 YFSETQ, per germline. V lost 2 bases to trimming and J lost 3 bases; unmatched junction nucleotides: 6. The CDR3 loop reads CASSLTGTGDTGELFF. The CDR3 bases are TGCGCCAGCAGCTTAACCGGGACAGGTGACACCGGGGAGCTGTTTTTT.

This sequence joins TRBV9 and TRBJ2-2; tentatively, D is TRBD1 or TRBD2 (6 bases each). This CDR3 has 19 amino acids. Deletions cut 0 bases from V and 6 bases from J, with 24 bases between. Germline loops: CDR1 SGDLS, CDR2 YYNGEE. DNA for the CDR3: TGTGCCAGCAGCGTAGTAGTACGGGGGCAGCTCCCGGGACCCGGGGAGCTGTTTTTT. It yields the protein CASSVVVRGQLPGPGELFF.

The chain links TRBV18 to TRBJ2-7; D gene unclear. V lost 0 bases and J lost 0, with 6 bases in between. There are 14 residues in the CDR3. Germline values: CDR1 KGHSH, CDR2 LQKENI. CDR3 DNA: TGTGCCAGCTCACCACCTGTAGACTCCTACGAGCAGTACTTC. It specifies CASSPPVDSYEQYF.

The rearrangement joins TRBV2 to TRBJ2-1; D unclear. V shed 0 bases and J shed 0 bases, with 6 bases lying between them. Germline loops: CDR1 SNHLY, CDR2 FYNNEI. CDR3 length: 15 amino acids. The CDR3 protein is CASSEAGSSYNEQFF. CDR3 in DNA: TGTGCCAGCAGTGAAGCGGGAAGCTCCTACAATGAGCAGTTCTTC.

The chain couples TRBV6-5 to TRBJ2-4; D might be TRBD1 (6 bases). V lost 0 bases to trimming and J lost 6 bases, with 12 bases between them. Germline-derived CDR1 and CDR2 are MNHEY and SVGAGI. The CDR3 is 15 residues long. The CDR3 is CASSYSRGMGNIQYF. For the CDR3, the DNA is TGTGCCAGCAGTTACTCGAGGGGGATGGGAAACATTCAGTACTTC.

The rearrangement uses TRBV20-1 and TRBJ1-6, with 10 bases that match TRBD1. Germline V CDR1 and CDR2: DFQATT, SNEGSKA (reference sequence). The CDR3 spans 18 residues. After removal of 1 base from V and 0 bases from J, the junction contained 6 bases not matched to a gene. Here the CDR3 DNA reads TGCAGTGCTAGAGGGGGGGACAGGGGACTCTCCTATAATTCACCCCTCCACTTT. It translates to CSARGGDRGLSYNSPLHF.

V usage is TRBV29-1 and J usage is TRBJ1-1; tentatively, D is TRBD1 (5 bases). This CDR3 comprises 13 residues. Germline CDR1 reads SQVTM; CDR2 reads ANQGSEA. Trimming removed 3 bases at V and 5 bases at J, with 13 bases between. The DNA for the CDR3 is TGCAGCGTTGACCAGGGAGTCGGGACTGAAGCTTTCTTT. This encodes CSVDQGVGTEAFF.

CDR3 region: CSARDGSYEQYF. The CDR3, as DNA: TGCAGTGCTAGGGACGGATCCTACGAGCAGTACTTC. This sequence joins TRBV20-1 and TRBJ2-7; the D is unclear. Germline V gene data show CDR1 as DFQATT and CDR2 as SNEGSKA (reference sequence). The CDR3 is made up of 12 amino acids. The V and J ends lost 3 bases and 1 base respectively, with 7 bases between them.

The DNA of the CDR3 is TGTGCCTGGAGGGCGGTCACTGAAGCTTTCTTT. Translation: CAWRAVTEAFF. The rearrangement links TRBV30 to TRBJ1-1; D is uncertain. Trimming removed 3 bases at V and 4 bases at J, with 6 bases between. This CDR3 is 11 amino acids long. The germline CDR1 and CDR2 sequences are GTSNPN and SVGIG (reference sequence).

V gene TRBV12-3 or TRBV12-4 combines with J gene TRBJ1-4, with D possibly matching TRBD1 (5 bases). The CDR3 runs to 12 residues. Trimming removed 5 bases at V and 8 bases at J, with 9 bases between. This CDR3 reads CASSTGSEKLFF. CDR3 coding DNA: TGTGCCAGCAGTACAGGCAGCGAAAAACTGTTTTTT.

This sequence joins TRBV6-5 and TRBJ2-3; TRBD2 agrees at 7 bases. Losses at the gene ends were 0 bases for V and 2 bases for J; bases not matched to a gene: 8. Germline CDR1 MNHEY, CDR2 SVGAGI. There are 17 residues in the CDR3. CDR3 sequence (DNA): TGTGCCAGCAGTTACTCGACGGCTAGCGGATACACAGATACGCAGTATTTT. Encoded protein: CASSYSTASGYTDTQYF.

The rearrangement links TRBV20-1 to TRBJ1-1; TRBD1 might be the D (5 bases). The CDR3 loop spans 13 amino acids. Between the trimmed V and J ends, which lost 7 bases and 7 bases, there was a span of 19 bases. Per the germline V gene, CDR1 is DFQATT and CDR2 is SNEGSKA (reference sequence). The CDR3 loop is CSGAVAGQNEAFF. CDR3 bases: TGCAGTGGGGCGGTCGCAGGGCAAAATGAAGCTTTCTTT.

The V gene is TRBV5-1, the J gene TRBJ2-3; D gene unclear. CDR1 is SGHRS, CDR2 YFSETQ, per germline. This CDR3 spans 15 amino acids. V was pared by 4 bases and J by 1 base, with 13 bases between. CDR3 protein: CASSPAVWRTDTQYF. CDR3 in DNA: TGCGCCAGCAGCCCCGCCGTTTGGCGCACAGATACGCAGTATTTT. Together with reference TRBV5-1 and TRBJ2-3, the CDR3 gives the full variable domain: KAGVTQTPRYLIKTRGQQVTLSCSPISGHRSVSWYQQTPGQGLQFLFEYFSETQRNKGNFPGRFSGRQFSNSRSEMNVSTLELGDSALYLCASSPAVWRTDTQYFGPGTRLTVL.

V is TRBV12-3 or TRBV12-4 and J is TRBJ2-7; 10 positions match TRBD2. This CDR3 comprises 12 residues. V was clipped by 5 bases and J by 5 bases; unmatched bases: 0. The CDR3 DNA is TGTGCCAGCAGTACTAGCGGGAACGAGCAGTACTTC. Residues: CASSTSGNEQYF.